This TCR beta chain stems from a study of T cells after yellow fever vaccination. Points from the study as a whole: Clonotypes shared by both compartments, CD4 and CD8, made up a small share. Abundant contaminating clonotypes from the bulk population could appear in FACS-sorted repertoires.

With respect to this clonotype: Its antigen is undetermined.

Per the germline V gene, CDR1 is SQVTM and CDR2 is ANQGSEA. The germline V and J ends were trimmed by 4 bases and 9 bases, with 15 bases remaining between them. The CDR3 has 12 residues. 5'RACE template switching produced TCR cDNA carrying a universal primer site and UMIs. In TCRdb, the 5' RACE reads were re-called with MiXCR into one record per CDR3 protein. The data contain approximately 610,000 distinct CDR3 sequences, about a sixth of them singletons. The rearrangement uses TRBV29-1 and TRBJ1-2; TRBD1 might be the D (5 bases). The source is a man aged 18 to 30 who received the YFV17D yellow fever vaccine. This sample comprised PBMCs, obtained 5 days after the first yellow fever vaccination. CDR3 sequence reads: CSVGPGTSRYTF. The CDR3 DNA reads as TGCAGCGTTGGCCCGGGGACTTCCCGCTACACCTTC.